This T cell receptor beta chain was retrieved from a study of blood T cell repertoires in COVID-19. Study at large: Samples taken during acute and convalescent COVID-19 were collected in the United States, Italy and Spain. The cDNA or gDNA used as material had been derived from T cells, B-cell-depleted T cells, or PBMCs.

Patients at the Seattle site were enrolled during active infection and followed longitudinally. Authors' processing steps: Quantification of nucleated cells was approximated via reference gene primer amplification. The repertoire was sequenced with immunoSEQ multiplex PCR; TCRdb's copy has only in-frame clones and lacks some. For V, J and clone size, that table is used; D and trimming come from the DNA. The sample records 230,000 or so clones, around 87% being singletons. This clone appeared a few times. Additional DNA sequences in this sample encode the identical CDR3. The source material was peripheral blood. This TCR was sampled from a woman aged 60-75 years with COVID-19, enrolled during active disease.

This CDR3 is CASSPRTGDNYGYTF. The DNA of the CDR3 is TGTGCCAGCAGCCCTCGGACAGGGGACAACTATGGCTACACCTTC. The chain couples TRBV7-2 to TRBJ1-2, with 9 nucleotides matching TRBD1. Per germline, CDR1 SGHTA and CDR2 FQGNSA. Unmatched junction bases numbered 6, after V lost 5 bases and J lost 2 bases. This CDR3 is 15 amino acids long.